This T cell receptor beta chain comes out of a study of blood T cell repertoires in COVID-19. Across the study: The United States, Italy and Spain provided the acute and convalescent COVID-19 samples. T cells, B-cell-depleted T cells, or PBMCs provided the cDNA or gDNA that served as material.

The germline V gene has CDR1 LGHNA and CDR2 YSLEER. V was clipped by 0 bases and J by 4 bases, with 13 bases between them. The CDR3 totals 16 residues. The repertoire was sequenced with immunoSEQ multiplex PCR; TCRdb's copy has only in-frame clones and lacks some. The sample holds roughly 300,000 clones, around 87% seen once. The chain couples TRBV4-3 to TRBJ2-1; tentatively, D is TRBD2 (6 bases). The sequenced sample consisted of peripheral blood. This clonotype was sampled from a woman in her forties or fifties who had recovered from COVID-19. The CDR3 sequence is CASSQDLGGMYNEQFF. CDR3 sequence (DNA): TGCGCCAGCAGCCAAGATCTAGGAGGGATGTACAATGAGCAGTTCTTC.